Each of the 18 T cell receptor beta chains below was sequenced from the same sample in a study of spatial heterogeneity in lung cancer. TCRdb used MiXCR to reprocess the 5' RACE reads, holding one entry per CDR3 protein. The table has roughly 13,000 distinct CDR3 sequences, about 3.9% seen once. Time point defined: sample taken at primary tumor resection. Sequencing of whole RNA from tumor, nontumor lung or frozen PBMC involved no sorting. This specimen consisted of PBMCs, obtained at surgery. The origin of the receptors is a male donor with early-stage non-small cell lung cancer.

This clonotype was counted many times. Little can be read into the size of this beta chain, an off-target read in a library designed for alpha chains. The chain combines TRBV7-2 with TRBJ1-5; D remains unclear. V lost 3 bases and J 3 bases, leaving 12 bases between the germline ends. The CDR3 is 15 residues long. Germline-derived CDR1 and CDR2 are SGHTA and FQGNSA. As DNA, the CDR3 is TGTGCCAGCAGCTTCCGGTTTGGATCCAATCAGCCCCAGCATTTT. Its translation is CASSFRFGSNQPQHF.

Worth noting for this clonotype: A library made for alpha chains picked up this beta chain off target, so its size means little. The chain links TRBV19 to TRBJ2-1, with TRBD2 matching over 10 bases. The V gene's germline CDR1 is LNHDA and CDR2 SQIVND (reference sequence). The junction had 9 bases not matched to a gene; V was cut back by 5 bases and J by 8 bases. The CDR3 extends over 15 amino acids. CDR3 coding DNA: TGTGCCAGTAGTGCGGGACTAGCGATAATGGATGAGCAGTTCTTC. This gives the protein CASSAGLAIMDEQFF.

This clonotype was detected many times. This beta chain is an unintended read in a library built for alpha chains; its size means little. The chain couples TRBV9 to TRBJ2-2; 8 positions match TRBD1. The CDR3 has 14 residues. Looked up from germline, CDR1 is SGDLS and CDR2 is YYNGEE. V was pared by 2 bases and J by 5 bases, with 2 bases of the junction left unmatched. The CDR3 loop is CASSVTGDTGELFF. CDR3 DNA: TGTGCCAGCAGCGTGACAGGGGATACCGGGGAGCTGTTTTTT.

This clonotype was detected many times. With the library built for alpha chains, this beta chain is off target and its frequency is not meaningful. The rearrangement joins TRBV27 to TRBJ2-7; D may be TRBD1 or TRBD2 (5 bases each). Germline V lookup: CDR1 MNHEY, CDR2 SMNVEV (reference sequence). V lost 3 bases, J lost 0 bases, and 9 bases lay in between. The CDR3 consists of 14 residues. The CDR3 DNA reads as TGTGCCAGCAGTTTTACCGGGACCTCCTACGAGCAGTACTTC. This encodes CASSFTGTSYEQYF.

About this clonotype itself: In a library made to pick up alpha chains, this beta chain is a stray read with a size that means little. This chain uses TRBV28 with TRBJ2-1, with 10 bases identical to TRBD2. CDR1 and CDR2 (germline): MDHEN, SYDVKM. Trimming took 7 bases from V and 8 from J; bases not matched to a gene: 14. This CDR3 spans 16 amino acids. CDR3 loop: CASNLGASGSWDEQFF. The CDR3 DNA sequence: TGTGCCAGCAACCTGGGGGCTAGCGGGAGTTGGGATGAGCAGTTCTTC.

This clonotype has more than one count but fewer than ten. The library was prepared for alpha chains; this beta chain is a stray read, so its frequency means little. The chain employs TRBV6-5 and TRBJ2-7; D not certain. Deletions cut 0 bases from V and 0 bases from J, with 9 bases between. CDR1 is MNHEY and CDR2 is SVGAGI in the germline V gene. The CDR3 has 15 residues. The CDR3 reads CASSYSYSPSYEQYF. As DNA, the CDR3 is TGTGCCAGCAGTTACTCTTATAGCCCCTCCTACGAGCAGTACTTC.

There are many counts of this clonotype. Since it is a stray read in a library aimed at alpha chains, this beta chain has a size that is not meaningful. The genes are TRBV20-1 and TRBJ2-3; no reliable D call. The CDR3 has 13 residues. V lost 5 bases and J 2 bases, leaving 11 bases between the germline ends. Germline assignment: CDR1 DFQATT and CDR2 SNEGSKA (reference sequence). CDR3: CSAPDSYTDTQYF. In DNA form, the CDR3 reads TGCAGTGCTCCCGATTCGTACACAGATACGCAGTATTTT.

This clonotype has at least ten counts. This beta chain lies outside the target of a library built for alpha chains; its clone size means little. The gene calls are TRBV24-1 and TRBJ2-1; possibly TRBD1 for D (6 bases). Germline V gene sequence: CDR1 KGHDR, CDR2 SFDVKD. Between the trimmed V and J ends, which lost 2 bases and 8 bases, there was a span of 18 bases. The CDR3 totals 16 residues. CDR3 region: CATSDSGPQGYDEQFF. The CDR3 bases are TGTGCCACCAGTGATTCGGGACCGCAGGGGTACGATGAGCAGTTCTTC.

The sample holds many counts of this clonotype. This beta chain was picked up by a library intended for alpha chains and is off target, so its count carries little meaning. CDR3 coding DNA: TGCGCCAGCAGCCAAGGGCCCAGGGGACGGCGCAATCAGCCCCAGCATTTT. Residues: CASSQGPRGRRNQPQHF. This chain connects TRBV4-1 to TRBJ1-5; D is possibly TRBD1 (6 bases). Trimming removed 1 base from V and 2 bases from J, with 15 bases in between. Germline loops: CDR1 MGHRA, CDR2 YSYEKL. The CDR3 covers 17 residues.

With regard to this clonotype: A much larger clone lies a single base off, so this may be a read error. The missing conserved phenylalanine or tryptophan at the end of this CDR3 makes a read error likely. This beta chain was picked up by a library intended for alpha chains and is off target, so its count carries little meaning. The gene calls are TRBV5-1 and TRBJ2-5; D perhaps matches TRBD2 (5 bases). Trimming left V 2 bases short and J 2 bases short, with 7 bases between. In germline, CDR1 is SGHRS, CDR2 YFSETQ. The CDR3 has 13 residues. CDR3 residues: CASSLEGQETQYY. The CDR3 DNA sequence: TGCGCCAGCAGCTTAGAGGGACAAGAGACCCAGTACTAC.

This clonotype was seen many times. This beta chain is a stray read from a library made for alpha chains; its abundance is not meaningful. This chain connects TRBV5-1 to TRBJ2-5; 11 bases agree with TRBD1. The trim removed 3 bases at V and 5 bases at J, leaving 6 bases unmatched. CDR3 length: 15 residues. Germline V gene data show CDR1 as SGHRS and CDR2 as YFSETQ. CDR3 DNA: TGCGCCAGCAGCTGGGACAGGGGGTCGCAGGAGACCCAGTACTTC. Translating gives CASSWDRGSQETQYF. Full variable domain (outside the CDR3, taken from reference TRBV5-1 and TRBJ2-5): KAGVTQTPRYLIKTRGQQVTLSCSPISGHRSVSWYQQTPGQGLQFLFEYFSETQRNKGNFPGRFSGRQFSNSRSEMNVSTLELGDSALYLCASSWDRGSQETQYFGPGTRLLVL.

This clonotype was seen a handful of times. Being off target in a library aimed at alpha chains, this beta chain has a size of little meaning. CDR3 in amino acids: CASNPDRHGYTF. CDR3 bases: TGTGCCAGCAACCCGGACAGACATGGCTACACCTTC. The chain joins TRBV7-2 to TRBJ1-2, with D possibly TRBD1 on 6 matching bases. CDR1 SGHTA and CDR2 FQGNSA come from the germline V gene. V shed 7 bases and J shed 6 bases, with 12 bases lying between them. CDR3 size: 12 residues.

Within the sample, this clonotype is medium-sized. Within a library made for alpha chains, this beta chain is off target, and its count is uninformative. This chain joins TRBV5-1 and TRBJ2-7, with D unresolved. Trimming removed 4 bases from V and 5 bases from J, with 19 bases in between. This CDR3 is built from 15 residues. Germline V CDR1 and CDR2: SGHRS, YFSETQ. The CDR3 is CASSTPGLRADEQYF. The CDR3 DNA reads TGCGCCAGCAGCACTCCGGGCCTCCGGGCCGACGAGCAGTACTTC.

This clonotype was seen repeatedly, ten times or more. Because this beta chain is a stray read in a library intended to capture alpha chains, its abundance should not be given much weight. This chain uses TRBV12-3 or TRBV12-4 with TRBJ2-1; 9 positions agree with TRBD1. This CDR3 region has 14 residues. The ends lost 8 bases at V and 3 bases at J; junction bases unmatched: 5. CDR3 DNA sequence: TGTGCCAGCGCGAAGACAGGGGGCTACAATGAGCAGTTCTTC. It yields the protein CASAKTGGYNEQFF.

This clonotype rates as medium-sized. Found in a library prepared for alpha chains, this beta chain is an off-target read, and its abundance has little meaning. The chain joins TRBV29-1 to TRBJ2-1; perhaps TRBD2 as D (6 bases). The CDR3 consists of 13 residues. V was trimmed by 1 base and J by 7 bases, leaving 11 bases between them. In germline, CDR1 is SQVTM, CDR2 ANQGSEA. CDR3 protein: CSVEASRGNEQFF. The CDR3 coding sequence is TGCAGCGTTGAAGCCTCTCGGGGGAATGAGCAGTTCTTC.

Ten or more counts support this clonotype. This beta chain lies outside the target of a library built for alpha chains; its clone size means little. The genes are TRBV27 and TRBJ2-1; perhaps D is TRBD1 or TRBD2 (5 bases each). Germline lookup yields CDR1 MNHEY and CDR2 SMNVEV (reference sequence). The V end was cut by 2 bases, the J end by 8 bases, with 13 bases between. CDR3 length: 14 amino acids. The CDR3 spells CASSLEGMGDEQFF. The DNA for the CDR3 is TGTGCCAGCAGTTTAGAGGGTATGGGGGATGAGCAGTTCTTC.

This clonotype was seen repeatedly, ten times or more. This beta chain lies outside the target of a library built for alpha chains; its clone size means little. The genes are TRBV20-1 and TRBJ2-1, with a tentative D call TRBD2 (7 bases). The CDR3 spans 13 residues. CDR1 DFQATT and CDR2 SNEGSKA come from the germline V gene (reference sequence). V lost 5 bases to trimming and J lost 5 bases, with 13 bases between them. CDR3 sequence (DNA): TGCAGTGCTCCTATCGGGGGGCACAATGAGCAGTTCTTC. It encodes CSAPIGGHNEQFF.

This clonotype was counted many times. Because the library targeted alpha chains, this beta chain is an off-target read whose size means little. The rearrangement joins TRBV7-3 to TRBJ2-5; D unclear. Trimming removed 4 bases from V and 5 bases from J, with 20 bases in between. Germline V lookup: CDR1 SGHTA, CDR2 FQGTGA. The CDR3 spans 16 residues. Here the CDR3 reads CASSSGPPKMGETQYF. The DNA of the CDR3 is TGTGCCAGCAGCTCCGGGCCCCCTAAGATGGGTGAGACCCAGTACTTC.